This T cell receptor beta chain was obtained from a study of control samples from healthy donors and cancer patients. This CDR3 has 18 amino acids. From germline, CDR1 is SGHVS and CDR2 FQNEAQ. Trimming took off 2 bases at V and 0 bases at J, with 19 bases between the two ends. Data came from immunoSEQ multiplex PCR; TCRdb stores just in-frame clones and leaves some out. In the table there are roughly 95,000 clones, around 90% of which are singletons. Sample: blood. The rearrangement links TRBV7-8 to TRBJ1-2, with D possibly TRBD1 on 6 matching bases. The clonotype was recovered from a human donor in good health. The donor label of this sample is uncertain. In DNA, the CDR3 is TGTGCCAGCAGCTTAAGGGCAGGTGTACAGGGAGCTAACTATGGCTACACCTTC. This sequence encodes CASSLRAGVQGANYGYTF.